The 2 T cell receptor beta chains listed next were all sequenced from one sample in a study of T-cell reconstitution after alpha-beta-depleted transplantation in children. The authors prepared the TCRbeta library with unique molecular identifiers. MiXCR, run by TCRdb on the PCR reads, gives a single entry per CDR3 protein. The sample contains 200,000 or so distinct CDR3 sequences, just under 6.5% of which appear only once. The specimen comprised PBMCs, sampled before TCRalphabeta/CD19-depleted stem cell transplant. Receptors were obtained from a girl less than two years old with combined immunodeficiency, due to receive a stem cell transplant.

This clonotype was seen at least ten times. The chain recombines TRBV27 with TRBJ1-5; D gene ambiguous. Germline V gene sequence: CDR1 MNHEY, CDR2 SMNVEV (reference sequence). The CDR3 runs 14 residues. V was clipped by 5 bases and J by 0 bases, with 8 bases between them. For the CDR3, the DNA is TGTGCCAGCAGTGAGAATTATAGCAATCAGCCCCAGCATTTT. Translating gives CASSENYSNQPQHF.

At least ten counts were recorded for this clonotype. The chain recombines TRBV6-4 with TRBJ2-3; 15 bases line up with TRBD2. The V segment lost 8 bases and the J segment 5 bases; nucleotides outside the gene matches: 2. Per the germline V gene, CDR1 is MRHNA and CDR2 is SNTAGT. The CDR3 consists of 14 residues. The CDR3 DNA reads as TGTGCCAGCTCGGGACTAGCGGGAGGAGATACGCAGTATTTT. It yields the protein CASSGLAGGDTQYF.